This TCR beta chain was recorded in a study of regulatory T cells in long-lasting Graves disease. Study in general: Less than 3 months of antithyroid drugs had been taken by newly diagnosed Graves' patients.

Time point defined: newly diagnosed GD, antithyroid drugs for less than 3 months. The TCR library was made from RNA that had been extracted from PBMCs in TRIzol. Graves' disease diagnoses used American Thyroid Association guidelines. V lost 2 bases and J lost 5; bases outside the gene matches: 8. This CDR3 comprises 16 residues. Germline values: CDR1 DFQATT, CDR2 SNEGSKA (reference sequence). This clonotype was found a few times. Both iRepertoire HTBI primers and Arm-PCR of CDR3 regions were used to build the TCR beta libraries. Each CDR3 protein is one row after TCRdb ran MiXCR on the multiplex PCR reads. In the table there are some 600,000 distinct CDR3 sequences, about 15% of which are singletons. Separately, the same data were catalogued under a study of T cells in Graves' hyperthyroidism and ophthalmopathy.

This sequence was found in a man aged 18 to 29 with Graves disease. The rearrangement links TRBV20-1 to TRBJ2-3; 12 bases are shared with TRBD2. Material: peripheral blood mononuclear cells (PBMCs), obtained at new diagnosis, from a patient treated with antithyroid drugs. The DNA for the CDR3 is TGCAGTGCTAGATCTGGACTAGCGGGATGGAGAGATACGCAGTATTTT. Amino acid sequence: CSARSGLAGWRDTQYF.